This T cell receptor (beta chain) was sequenced in a study of metastatic and nonmetastatic thyroid tumors. Study-wide background: Comparison of repertoires was carried out across blood and tumor or nodule tissue from malignant and benign thyroid patients. Study-wide results and limits: Benign nodules reportedly had significantly lower TCR beta diversity than malignant thyroid tumors in blood and tumor.

Study processing details: Clinicopathological groups supplied CDR3 differences that were used to build a distant-metastasis classifier for papillary thyroid cancer. TCRdb re-called clones from the PCR reads using MiXCR. These V and J calls rely on TCRdb rather than the paper's analysis. The table shows approximately 20,000 clones, with 16% occurring only once. Thyroid surgery had not been preceded by any treatment in any patient. This clone was seen at least ten times. Its antigen is unknown. The source is a male donor with papillary thyroid cancer or a benign thyroid nodule (not recorded which). Some clones in this sample may be carry-over from other donors' samples. Sequenced sample: blood.

In nucleotides, the CDR3 is TGTGCCAGTAGTATAGATCCTCGGTTTGAAGCTTTCTTT. This encodes CASSIDPRFEAFF. This chain uses TRBV19 with TRBJ1-1, with D unresolved. This CDR3 is 13 amino acids long. Looked up from germline, CDR1 is LNHDA and CDR2 is SQIVND (reference sequence). V was cut by 0 bases and J by 7 bases, with 9 bases left in between.